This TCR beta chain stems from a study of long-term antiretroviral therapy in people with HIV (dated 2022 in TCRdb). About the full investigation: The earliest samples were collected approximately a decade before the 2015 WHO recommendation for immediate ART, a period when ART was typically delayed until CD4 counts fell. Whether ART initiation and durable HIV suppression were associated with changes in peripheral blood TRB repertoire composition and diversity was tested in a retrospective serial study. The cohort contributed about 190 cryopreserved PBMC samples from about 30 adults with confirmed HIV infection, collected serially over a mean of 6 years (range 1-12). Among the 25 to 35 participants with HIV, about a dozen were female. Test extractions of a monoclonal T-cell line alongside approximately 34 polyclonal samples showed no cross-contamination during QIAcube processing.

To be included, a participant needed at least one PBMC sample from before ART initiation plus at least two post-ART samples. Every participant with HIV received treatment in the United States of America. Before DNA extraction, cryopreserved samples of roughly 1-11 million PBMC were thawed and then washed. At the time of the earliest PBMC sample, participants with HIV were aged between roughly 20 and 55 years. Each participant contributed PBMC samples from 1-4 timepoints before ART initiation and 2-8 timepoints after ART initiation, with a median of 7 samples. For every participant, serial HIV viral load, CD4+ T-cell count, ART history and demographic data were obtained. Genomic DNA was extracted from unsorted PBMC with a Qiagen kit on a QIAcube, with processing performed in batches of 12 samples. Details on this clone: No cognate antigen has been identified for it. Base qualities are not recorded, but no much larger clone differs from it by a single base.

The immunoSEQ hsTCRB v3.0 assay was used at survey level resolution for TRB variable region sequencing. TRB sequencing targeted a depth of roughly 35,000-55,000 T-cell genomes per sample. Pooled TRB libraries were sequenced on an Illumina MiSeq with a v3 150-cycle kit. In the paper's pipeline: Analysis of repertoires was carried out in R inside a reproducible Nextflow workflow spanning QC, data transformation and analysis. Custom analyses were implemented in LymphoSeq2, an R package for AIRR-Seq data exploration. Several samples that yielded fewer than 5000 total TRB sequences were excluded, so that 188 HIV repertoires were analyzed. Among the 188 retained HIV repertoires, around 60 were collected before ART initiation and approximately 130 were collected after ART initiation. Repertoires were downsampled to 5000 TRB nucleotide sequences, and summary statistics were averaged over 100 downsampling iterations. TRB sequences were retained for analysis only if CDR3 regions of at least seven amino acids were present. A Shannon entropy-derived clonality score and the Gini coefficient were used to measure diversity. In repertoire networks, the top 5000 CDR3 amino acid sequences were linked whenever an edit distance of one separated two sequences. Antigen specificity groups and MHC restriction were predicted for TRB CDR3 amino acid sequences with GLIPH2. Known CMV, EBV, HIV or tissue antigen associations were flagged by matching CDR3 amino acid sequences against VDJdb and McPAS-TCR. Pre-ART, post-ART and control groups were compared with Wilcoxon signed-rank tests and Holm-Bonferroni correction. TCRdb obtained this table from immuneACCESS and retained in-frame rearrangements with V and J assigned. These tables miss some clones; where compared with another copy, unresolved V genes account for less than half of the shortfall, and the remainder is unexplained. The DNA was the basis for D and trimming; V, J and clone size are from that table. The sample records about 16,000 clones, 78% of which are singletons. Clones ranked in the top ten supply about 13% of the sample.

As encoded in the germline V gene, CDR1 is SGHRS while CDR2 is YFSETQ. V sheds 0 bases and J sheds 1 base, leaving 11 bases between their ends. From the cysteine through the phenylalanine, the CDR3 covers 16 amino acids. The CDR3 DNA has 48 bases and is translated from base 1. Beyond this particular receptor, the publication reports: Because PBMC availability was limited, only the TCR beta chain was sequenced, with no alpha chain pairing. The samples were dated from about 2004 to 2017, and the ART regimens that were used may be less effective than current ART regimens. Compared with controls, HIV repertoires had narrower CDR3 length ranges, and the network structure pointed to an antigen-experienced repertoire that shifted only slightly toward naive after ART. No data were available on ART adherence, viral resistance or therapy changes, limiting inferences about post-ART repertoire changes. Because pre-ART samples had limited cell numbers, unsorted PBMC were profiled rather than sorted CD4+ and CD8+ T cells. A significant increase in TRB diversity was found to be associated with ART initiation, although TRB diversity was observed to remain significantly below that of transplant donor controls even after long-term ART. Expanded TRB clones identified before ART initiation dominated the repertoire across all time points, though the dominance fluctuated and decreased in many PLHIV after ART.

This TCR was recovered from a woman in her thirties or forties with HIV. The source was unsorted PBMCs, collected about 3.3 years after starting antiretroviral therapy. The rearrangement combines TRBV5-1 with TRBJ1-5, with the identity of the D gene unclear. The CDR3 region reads CASSLASPESNQPQHF. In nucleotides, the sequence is TGCGCCAGCAGCTTGGCCAGCCCGGAAAGCAATCAGCCCCAGCATTTT.